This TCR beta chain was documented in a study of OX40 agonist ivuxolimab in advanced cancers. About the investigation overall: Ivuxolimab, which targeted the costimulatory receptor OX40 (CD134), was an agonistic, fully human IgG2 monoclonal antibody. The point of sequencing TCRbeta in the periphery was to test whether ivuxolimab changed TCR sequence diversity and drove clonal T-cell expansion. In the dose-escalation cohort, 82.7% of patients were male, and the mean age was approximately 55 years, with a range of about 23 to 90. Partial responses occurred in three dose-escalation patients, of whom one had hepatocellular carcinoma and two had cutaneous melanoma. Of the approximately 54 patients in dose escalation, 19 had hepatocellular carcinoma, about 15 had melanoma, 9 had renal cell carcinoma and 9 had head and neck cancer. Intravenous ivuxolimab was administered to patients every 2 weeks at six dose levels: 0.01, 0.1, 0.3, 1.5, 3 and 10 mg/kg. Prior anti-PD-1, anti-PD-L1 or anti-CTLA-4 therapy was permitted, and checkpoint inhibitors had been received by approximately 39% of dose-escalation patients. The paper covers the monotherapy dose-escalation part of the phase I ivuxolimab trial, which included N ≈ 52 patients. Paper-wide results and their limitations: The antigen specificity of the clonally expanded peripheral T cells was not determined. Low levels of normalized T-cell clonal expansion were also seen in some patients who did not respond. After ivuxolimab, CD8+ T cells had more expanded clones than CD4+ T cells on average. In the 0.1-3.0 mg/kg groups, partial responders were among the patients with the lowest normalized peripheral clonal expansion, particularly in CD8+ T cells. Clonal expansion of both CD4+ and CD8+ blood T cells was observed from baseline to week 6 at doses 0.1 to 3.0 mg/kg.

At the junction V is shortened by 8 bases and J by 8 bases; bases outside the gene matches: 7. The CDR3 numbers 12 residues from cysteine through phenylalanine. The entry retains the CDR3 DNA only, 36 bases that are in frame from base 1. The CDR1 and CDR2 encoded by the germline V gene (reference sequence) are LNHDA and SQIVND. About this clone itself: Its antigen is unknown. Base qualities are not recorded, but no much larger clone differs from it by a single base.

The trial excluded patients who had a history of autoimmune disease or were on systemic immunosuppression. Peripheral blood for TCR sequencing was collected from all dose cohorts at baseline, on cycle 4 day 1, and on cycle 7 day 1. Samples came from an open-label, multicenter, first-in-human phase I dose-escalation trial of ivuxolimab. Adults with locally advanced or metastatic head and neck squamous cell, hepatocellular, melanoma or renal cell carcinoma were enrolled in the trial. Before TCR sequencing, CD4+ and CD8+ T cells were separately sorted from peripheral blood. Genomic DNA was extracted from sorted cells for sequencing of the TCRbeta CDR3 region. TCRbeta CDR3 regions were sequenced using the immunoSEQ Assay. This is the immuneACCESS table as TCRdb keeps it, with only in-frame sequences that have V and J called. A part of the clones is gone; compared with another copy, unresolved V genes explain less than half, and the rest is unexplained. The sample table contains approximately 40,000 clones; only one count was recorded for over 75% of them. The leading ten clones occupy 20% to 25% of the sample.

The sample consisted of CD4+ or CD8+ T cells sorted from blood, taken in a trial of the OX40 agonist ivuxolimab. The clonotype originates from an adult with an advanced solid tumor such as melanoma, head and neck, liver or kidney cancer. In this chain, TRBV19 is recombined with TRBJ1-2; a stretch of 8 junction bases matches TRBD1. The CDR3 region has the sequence CASETGVGGYTF. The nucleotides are TGTGCCAGTGAGACAGGGGTCGGAGGCTACACCTTC. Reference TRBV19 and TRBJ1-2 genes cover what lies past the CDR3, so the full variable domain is DGGITQSPKYLFRKEGQNVTLSCEQNLNHDAMYWYRQDPGQGLRLIYYSQIVNDFQKGDIAEGYSVSREKKESFPLTVTSAQKNPTAFYLCASETGVGGYTFGSGTRLTVV.